These 17 T cell receptor beta chains originate from one sample sequenced in a study of OX40 agonist ivuxolimab in advanced cancers. The library was built by means of the immunoSEQ multiplex PCR assay. Here the immuneACCESS table is served through TCRdb, limited to in-frame sequences with V and J called. Missing clones are a known gap in these copies; in checked studies unresolved V genes cover under half, and the rest lacks a known reason. The sample records approximately 91,000 clones, 65% to 90% of which are singletons. Clones ranked in the top ten supply 2% of the sample. Source: CD4+ or CD8+ T cells sorted from blood, taken in a trial of the OX40 agonist ivuxolimab. The receptors derive from an adult with an advanced solid tumor such as melanoma, head and neck, liver or kidney cancer.

This clone occurred once. The chain links TRBV28 to TRBJ1-1; possible D gene TRBD1, 5 bases. With 4 bases removed from V and 0 bases from J, the gap between germline ends came to 9 bases. This CDR3 spans 14 amino acids. CDR1 and CDR2 from the germline V gene are MDHEN and SYDVKM. In DNA form, the CDR3 reads TGTGCCAGCAGTTCAGGGTCTATGAACACTGAAGCTTTCTTT. This encodes CASSSGSMNTEAFF.

V and J are TRBV18 and TRBJ2-7, with D unclear. The V gene lost 3 bases and the J gene lost 3 bases, with 3 bases spanning the gap. The CDR3 extends over 11 amino acids. The germline CDR1 and CDR2 sequences are KGHSH and LQKENI. The CDR3 coding sequence is TGTGCCAGCTCACCCAACTACGAGCAGTACTTC. Translating gives CASSPNYEQYF. The variable domain in full, with the rest retrieved from reference TRBV18 and TRBJ2-7, is NAGVMQNPRHLVRRRGQEARLRCSPMKGHSHVYWYRQLPEEGLKFMVYLQKENIIDESGMPKERFSAEFPKEGPSILRIQQVVRGDSAAYFCASSPNYEQYFGPGTRLTVT.

The genes are TRBV28 and TRBJ1-1; D call uncertain. CDR3 length: 13 amino acids. The germline V gene encodes CDR1 MDHEN and CDR2 SYDVKM. The V end lost 7 bases, the J end lost 0 bases, and 9 bases lay between the germline ends. The CDR3 DNA reads as TGTGCCAGCACGGAGACCGTGAACACTGAAGCTTTCTTT. Translated, it gives CASTETVNTEAFF. Drawing the rest from reference TRBV28 and TRBJ1-1, the complete variable domain is DVKVTQSSRYLVKRTGEKVFLECVQDMDHENMFWYRQDPGLGLRLIYFSYDVKMKEKGDIPEGYSVSREKKERFSLILESASTNQTSMYLCASTETVNTEAFFGQGTRLTVV.

This CDR3 is CASSDGDLTYEQYF. As DNA, the CDR3 is TGTGCCAGCAGTGACGGGGACCTAACCTACGAGCAGTACTTC. V usage is TRBV6-1 and J usage is TRBJ2-7, with D perhaps assigned TRBD1 or TRBD2 (5 bases each). The CDR3 runs to 14 residues. The V end lost 3 bases, the J end lost 2 bases, and 11 bases lay between the germline ends. Germline V lookup: CDR1 MNHNS, CDR2 SASEGT.

The chain is built from TRBV28 and TRBJ2-7; TRBD2 aligns across 8 bases. Germline values: CDR1 MDHEN, CDR2 SYDVKM. This CDR3 contains 16 residues. The V and J ends lost 3 bases and 0 bases, in that order; junction bases with no gene match: 7. CDR3: CASSFSLAGLSYEQYF. The CDR3 region has the DNA TGTGCCAGCAGTTTCAGCCTAGCGGGTCTCTCCTACGAGCAGTACTTC.

The J gene is TRBJ2-7, the V gene TRBV5-1; D unresolved. The CDR3 runs 15 residues. The germline CDR1 and CDR2 sequences are SGHRS and YFSETQ. V shed 0 bases and J shed 3 bases, with 13 bases lying between them. The CDR3 protein is CASSLEPGQGYEQYF. The DNA for the CDR3 is TGCGCCAGCAGCTTGGAGCCAGGCCAAGGCTACGAGCAGTACTTC.

This clone was detected a few times. This specimen includes other DNA sequences encoding the same CDR3. V usage is TRBV7-9 and J usage is TRBJ1-6; D may be TRBD1 (6 bases). The CDR3 has 13 residues. The V gene lost 3 bases and the J gene lost 9 bases, with 9 bases spanning the gap. Germline V CDR1 and CDR2: SEHNR, FQNEAQ (reference sequence). The CDR3 region is CASSLEGGSPLHF. The CDR3 DNA reads TGTGCCAGCAGCTTGGAGGGGGGTTCACCCCTCCACTTT.

This sequence joins TRBV4-1 and TRBJ1-4; no definite D call. The CDR3 is 13 amino acids. Germline V lookup: CDR1 MGHRA, CDR2 YSYEKL. Trimming stripped 6 bases from V and 5 bases from J, with 10 bases between. CDR3 coding DNA: TGCGCCAGCAGAAAACGCCCGAATGAAAAACTGTTTTTT. Translated: CASRKRPNEKLFF.

The rearrangement uses TRBV29-1 and TRBJ2-2; either TRBD1 or TRBD2 may fit D (5 bases each). Germline loops: CDR1 SQVTM, CDR2 ANQGSEA. The CDR3 has 20 residues. V was shortened by 7 bases and J by 0 bases, with 30 bases between the two germline ends. The CDR3 DNA reads TGCAGCGCTAAGACGGGTTTGGGACCACCAAGCGCCTCGAACACCGGGGAGCTGTTTTTT. Its protein is CSAKTGLGPPSASNTGELFF.

The rearrangement joins TRBV15 to TRBJ2-7; no firm D call. Germline V gives CDR1 LNHNV, CDR2 YYDKDF (reference sequence). CDR3 length equals 15 residues. The V end was cut by 0 bases, the J end by 6 bases, with 15 bases between. The CDR3 DNA is TGTGCCACCAGCAGAGAAAGGCCCCCAGCCCCCGAGCAGTACTTC. It is translated as CATSRERPPAPEQYF. Complete variable domain (other parts from reference TRBV15 and TRBJ2-7): DAMVIQNPRYQVTQFGKPVTLSCSQTLNHNVMYWYQQKSSQAPKLLFHYYDKDFNNEADTPDNFQSRRPNTSFCFLDIRSPGLGDTAMYLCATSRERPPAPEQYFGPGTRLTVT.

The chain uses TRBV11-2 and TRBJ1-3, with D maybe TRBD1 (5 bases). The CDR3 spans 15 residues. Germline assignment: CDR1 SGHAT and CDR2 FQNNGV. V was clipped by 1 base and J by 6 bases, with 13 bases between them. CDR3 bases: TGTGCCAGCAGCTTAGTCGCTCAGGGTTTAAACACCATATATTTT. Its translation is CASSLVAQGLNTIYF. Based on the CDR3 plus reference TRBV11-2 and TRBJ1-3, the full variable domain is EAGVAQSPRYKIIEKRQSVAFWCNPISGHATLYWYQQILGQGPKLLIQFQNNGVVDDSQLPKDRFSAERLKGVDSTLKIQPAKLEDSAVYLCASSLVAQGLNTIYFGEGSWLTVV.

J is TRBJ2-1 and V is TRBV6-6, with TRBD1 identical over 8 bases. This CDR3 spans 16 amino acids. Germline V gives CDR1 MNHNY, CDR2 SVGAGI (reference sequence). V shed 0 bases and J 2 bases; nucleotides not matched to a gene: 3. This CDR3 is CASSYSTGAAYNEQFF. In DNA form, the CDR3 reads TGTGCCAGCAGTTACTCGACAGGGGCGGCCTACAATGAGCAGTTCTTC.

The chain is built from TRBV4-1 and TRBJ1-4; 7 bases are shared with TRBD1. CDR1 and CDR2 from the germline V gene are MGHRA and YSYEKL. The V gene end was trimmed by 5 bases and the J gene end by 8 bases; junction bases not matched to a gene: 8. The CDR3 contains 14 residues. The CDR3 protein is CASSLGQGGEKLFF. Written as DNA, the CDR3 is TGCGCCAGCAGCTTGGGGCAGGGGGGCGAAAAACTGTTTTTT.

The CDR3 DNA follows: TGTGCCAGCTCACCGAGGGGCGACTCTAGCAATCAGCCCCAGCATTTT. It encodes CASSPRGDSSNQPQHF. The rearrangement joins TRBV18 to TRBJ1-5, with a weak D call TRBD1 (5 bases). This CDR3 spans 16 amino acids. The V and J ends lost 3 bases and 0 bases respectively, with 12 bases between them. The germline V gene has CDR1 KGHSH and CDR2 LQKENI.

The chain carries TRBV6-5 and TRBJ1-3, with a tentative D call TRBD1 (5 bases). The V end lost 2 bases, the J end lost 5 bases, and 10 bases lay between the germline ends. The CDR3 extends over 14 amino acids. Germline values: CDR1 MNHEY, CDR2 SVGAGI. DNA for the CDR3: TGTGCCAGCAGTTACAGGGGCCTTCGAAACACCATATATTTT. The encoded protein is CASSYRGLRNTIYF.

The chain uses TRBV7-8 and TRBJ2-7; the D gene is possibly TRBD2 (5 bases). Between the trimmed V and J ends, which lost 3 bases and 2 bases, there was a span of 17 bases. Germline V CDR1 and CDR2: SGHVS, FQNEAQ. The CDR3 is 16 amino acids. The CDR3 loop is CASSLTGLRNAYEQYF. The CDR3 nucleotides are TGTGCCAGCAGCTTGACCGGACTGCGGAATGCCTACGAGCAGTACTTC.

This clone has just a few counts. CDR3 protein: CASISPNYGYTF. The CDR3 DNA follows: TGTGCCAGCATTTCCCCGAACTATGGCTACACCTTC. The chain carries TRBV2 and TRBJ1-2, with D uncertain. V gave up 7 bases and J gave up 2 bases, with 8 bases separating them. This CDR3 spans 12 amino acids. In germline, CDR1 is SNHLY, CDR2 FYNNEI.